This TCR beta chain came from a study of T-cell reconstitution after alpha-beta-depleted transplantation in children. Researchers prepared the TCRbeta library using unique molecular identifiers, the study reports. MiXCR, applied by TCRdb to the PCR reads, yields one record per CDR3 protein. This sample has 300,000 to 350,000 distinct CDR3 sequences, with approximately 23% found just once. Regarding this clonotype: Antigen specificity is unknown.

Overall study results and limits: High day-60 TCRbeta diversity in some patients came from surviving recipient T cells and thymic progenitors. When one year had passed after transplant, most T-cell counts and diversity came from newly produced T cells. The origin of alpha-beta T cells about two months after transplant was reportedly several hundred expanded graft clones.

This specimen was PBMCs, mostly from graft donor cells, taken 180 days after TCRalphabeta/CD19-depleted stem cell transplant. The TCR was taken from a male patient younger than 18 who had a stem cell transplant for acute lymphoblastic leukemia, so the T cells may come from the graft donor.

CDR3 loop: CASSFGTHYTQYF. CDR3 coding DNA: TGTGCCAGCAGCTTCGGGACCCATTATACGCAGTATTTT. The chain employs TRBV5-6 and TRBJ2-3; D is tentatively TRBD1 or TRBD2 (5 bases each). Germline V gene lookup returns CDR1 SGHDT and CDR2 YYEEEE. Trimming took off 2 bases at V and 7 bases at J, with 11 bases between the two ends. The CDR3 consists of 13 residues.